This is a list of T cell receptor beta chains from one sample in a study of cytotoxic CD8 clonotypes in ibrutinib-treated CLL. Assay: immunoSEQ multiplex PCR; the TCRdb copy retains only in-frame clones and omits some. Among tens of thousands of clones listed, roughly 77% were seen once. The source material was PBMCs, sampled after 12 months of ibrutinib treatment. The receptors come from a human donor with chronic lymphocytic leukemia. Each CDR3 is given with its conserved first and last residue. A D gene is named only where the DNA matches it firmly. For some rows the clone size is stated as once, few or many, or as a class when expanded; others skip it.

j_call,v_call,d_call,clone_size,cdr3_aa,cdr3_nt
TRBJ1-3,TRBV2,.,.,CASTAGGSPLGNTIYF,TGTGCCAGCACCGCCGGGGGGTCGCCCCTTGGAAACACCATATATTTT
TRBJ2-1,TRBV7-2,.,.,CASSPFPRQYNEQFF,TGTGCCAGCAGCCCCTTCCCCAGACAGTACAATGAGCAGTTCTTC
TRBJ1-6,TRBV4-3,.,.,CASGLPGASSSALHF,TGCGCCAGCGGCCTACCAGGCGCCAGCTCCTCGGCCCTCCACTTT
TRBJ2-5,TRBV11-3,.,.,CASSLGIGPSGEETQYF,TGTGCCAGCAGCTTAGGAATAGGGCCGTCCGGGGAAGAGACCCAGTACTTC
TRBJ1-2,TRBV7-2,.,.,CASSLVSTNYGYTF,TGTGCCAGCAGCTTAGTTAGTACTAACTATGGCTACACCTTC
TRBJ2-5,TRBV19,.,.,CASSTRETQYF,TGTGCCAGTAGTACCCGAGAGACCCAGTACTTC
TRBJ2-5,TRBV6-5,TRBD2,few,CASSYGAGDQETQYF,TGTGCCAGCAGTTACGGGGCGGGAGACCAAGAGACCCAGTACTTC
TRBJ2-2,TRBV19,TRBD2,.,CATRGVDTGELFF,TGTGCCACCCGGGGGGTGGACACCGGGGAGCTGTTTTTT
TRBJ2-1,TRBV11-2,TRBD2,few,CASSPGTSGRARRNEQFF,TGTGCCAGCAGCCCCGGGACTAGCGGGAGGGCCCGTCGCAATGAGCAGTTCTTC
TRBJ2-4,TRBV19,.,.,CASSQGKNIQYF,TGTGCCAGTTCCCAGGGCAAAAACATTCAGTACTTC
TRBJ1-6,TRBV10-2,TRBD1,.,CASSATGDYNSPLHF,TGCGCCAGCAGTGCGACAGGGGACTATAATTCACCCCTCCACTTT
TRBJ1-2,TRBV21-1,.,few,CASSSPGQPRGGYTF,TGTGCCAGCAGCTCGCCGGGACAGCCTCGGGGGGGCTACACCTTC
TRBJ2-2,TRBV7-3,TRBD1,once,CASSPTGVGTGELFF,TGTGCCAGCAGCCCGACAGGGGTGGGGACCGGGGAGCTGTTTTTT
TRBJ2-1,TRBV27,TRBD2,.,CASSSLRLAANEQFF,TGTGCCAGCAGTTCCCTTCGACTAGCGGCCAATGAGCAGTTCTTC
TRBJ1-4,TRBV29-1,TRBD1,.,CSVVLGGTGVEKLFF,TGCAGCGTTGTCCTTGGGGGGACAGGGGTGGAAAAACTGTTTTTT
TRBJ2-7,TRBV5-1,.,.,CASKGLYEQYF,TGCGCCAGCAAGGGCCTTTACGAGCAGTACTTC
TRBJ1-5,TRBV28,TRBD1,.,CASSPGQGRQPQHF,TGTGCCAGCAGTCCCGGACAGGGTAGGCAGCCCCAGCATTTT
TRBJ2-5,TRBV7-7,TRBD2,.,CASSLGTTHQETQYF,TGTGCTAGCAGCTTGGGGACTACTCACCAAGAGACCCAGTACTTC
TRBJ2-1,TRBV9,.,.,CASSEGGTPYNEQFF,TGTGCCAGCAGCGAGGGGGGGACCCCCTACAATGAGCAGTTCTTC
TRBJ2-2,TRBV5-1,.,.,CASSLAARGGELFF,TGCGCCAGCAGCTTGGCCGCTAGGGGCGGGGAGCTGTTTTTT
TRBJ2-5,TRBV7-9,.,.,CASSFGELGETQYF,TGTGCCAGCAGCTTCGGGGAATTGGGGGAGACCCAGTACTTC
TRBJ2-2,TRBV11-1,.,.,CASSLGGGTVVTGELFF,TGTGCCAGCAGCTTAGGGGGCGGTACGGTGGTCACCGGGGAGCTGTTTTTT
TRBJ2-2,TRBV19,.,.,CASRTSANTGELFF,TGTGCCAGTAGAACCAGCGCGAACACCGGGGAGCTGTTTTTT
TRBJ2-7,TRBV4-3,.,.,CASSRGGSSYEQYF,TGCGCCAGCAGCCGGGGTGGGAGCTCCTACGAGCAGTACTTC
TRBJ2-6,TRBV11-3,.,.,CASSPRGTSSGANVLTF,TGTGCCAGCAGCCCACGGGGAACTAGCTCTGGGGCCAACGTCCTGACTTTC
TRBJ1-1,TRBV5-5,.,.,CASSWPGASGGEAFF,TGTGCCAGCAGCTGGCCGGGGGCCTCCGGGGGTGAAGCTTTCTTT
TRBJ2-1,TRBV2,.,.,CASQTGLYNEQFF,TGTGCCAGCCAAACCGGCCTCTACAATGAGCAGTTCTTC
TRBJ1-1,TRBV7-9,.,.,CASSFFRNTEAFF,TGTGCCAGCAGCTTTTTCCGGAACACTGAAGCTTTCTTT
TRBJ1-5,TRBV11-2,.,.,CASSPAGSNQPQHF,TGTGCCAGCAGCCCCGCAGGTAGCAATCAGCCCCAGCATTTT
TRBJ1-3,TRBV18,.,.,CASSPGASSGNTIYF,TGTGCCAGCTCACCAGGGGCCTCCTCTGGAAACACCATATATTTT
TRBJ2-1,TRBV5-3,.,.,CAKTLGGANEQFF,TGTGCTAAGACCCTGGGCGGGGCCAATGAGCAGTTCTTC
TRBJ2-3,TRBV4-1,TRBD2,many,CASSQESGSFDTQYF,TGCGCCAGCAGCCAAGAGAGCGGGAGTTTCGATACGCAGTATTTT
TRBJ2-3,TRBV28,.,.,CASSPRGARTDTQYF,TGTGCCAGCAGTCCCCGGGGGGCGCGCACAGATACGCAGTATTTT
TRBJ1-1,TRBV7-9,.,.,CASSLEWDTEAFF,TGTGCCAGCAGCTTAGAGTGGGACACTGAAGCTTTCTTT
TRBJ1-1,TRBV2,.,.,CASSPPPGRRYTEAFF,TGTGCCAGCAGCCCGCCCCCGGGACGGAGGTACACTGAAGCTTTCTTT
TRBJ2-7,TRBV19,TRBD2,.,CASSTGGLDEQYF,TGTGCCAGTAGTACGGGGGGGCTCGACGAGCAGTACTTC
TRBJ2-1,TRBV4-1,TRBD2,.,CASSQDPGLAGGPGNEQFF,TGCGCCAGCAGCCAAGACCCCGGACTAGCGGGAGGGCCGGGGAATGAGCAGTTCTTC
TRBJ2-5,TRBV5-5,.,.,CASSRWRETQYF,TGTGCCAGCAGCAGATGGCGGGAGACCCAGTACTTC
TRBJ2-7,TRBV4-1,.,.,CASSQDETRRTYYEQYF,TGCGCCAGCAGCCAAGATGAAACTCGCAGGACCTACTACGAGCAGTACTTC
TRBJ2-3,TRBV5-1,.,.,CASSLVVADTQYF,TGCGCCAGCAGCTTGGTGGTGGCAGATACGCAGTATTTT
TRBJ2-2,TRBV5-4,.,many,CASKRDAQNTGELFF,TGTGCCAGCAAAAGGGACGCCCAGAACACCGGGGAGCTGTTTTTT
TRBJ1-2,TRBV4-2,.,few,CASSQDRARGYGYTF,TGTGCCAGCAGCCAAGATCGGGCGCGAGGCTATGGCTACACCTTC
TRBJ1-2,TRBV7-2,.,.,CASSLAKPYGYTF,TGTGCCAGCAGCCTGGCCAAGCCCTATGGCTACACCTTC
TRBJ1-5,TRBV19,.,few,CASSIVFGGLSNQPQHF,TGTGCCAGTAGTATAGTTTTTGGGGGGCTGAGCAATCAGCCCCAGCATTTT
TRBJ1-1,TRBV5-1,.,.,CASGPPGDTKAFF,TGCGCCAGCGGCCCTCCCGGCGACACCAAAGCTTTCTTT
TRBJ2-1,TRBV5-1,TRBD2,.,CASSFTSGRANEQFF,TGCGCCAGCAGCTTCACTAGCGGGAGGGCCAATGAGCAGTTCTTC
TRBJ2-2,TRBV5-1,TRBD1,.,CASSLWTGGSGELFF,TGCGCCAGCAGCTTATGGACAGGGGGTTCCGGGGAGCTGTTTTTT
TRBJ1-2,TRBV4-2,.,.,CASSGGQNPNYGYTF,TGTGCCAGCAGCGGCGGACAGAATCCTAACTATGGCTACACCTTC
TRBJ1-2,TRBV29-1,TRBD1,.,CSVGFRGLGYTF,TGCAGCGTTGGTTTCAGGGGGCTAGGCTACACCTTC
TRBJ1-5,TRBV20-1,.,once,CSAKGQPQHF,TGCAGTGCTAAGGGCCAGCCCCAGCATTTT
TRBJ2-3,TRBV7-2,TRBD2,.,CASSPGAGGYSDTQYF,TGTGCCAGCAGCCCAGGGGCGGGAGGGTATTCAGATACGCAGTATTTT
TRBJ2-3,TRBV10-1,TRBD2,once,CASNGTSGFADTQYF,TGCGCCAGCAACGGGACTAGTGGGTTTGCAGATACGCAGTATTTT
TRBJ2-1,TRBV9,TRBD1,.,CASSPGGPNEQFF,TGTGCCAGCAGCCCAGGGGGCCCCAATGAGCAGTTCTTC
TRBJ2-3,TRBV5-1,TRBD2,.,CATRTGTSGATDTQYF,TGCGCCACCCGAACCGGGACTAGCGGAGCCACAGATACGCAGTATTTT
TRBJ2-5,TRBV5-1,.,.,CASSSAGEETQYF,TGCGCCAGCAGCTCCGCAGGGGAAGAGACCCAGTACTTC